These 4 T cell receptor beta chains came from one sample sequenced in a study of blood T cell repertoires in COVID-19. Assay used: immunoSEQ multiplex PCR; TCRdb lists only in-frame clones, some missing. The sample has about 20,000 clones, more than 85% seen once. The sequenced material came from peripheral blood. The source is a man between 65 and 85 years old with active COVID-19.

This chain uses TRBV30 with TRBJ2-7, with D tentatively TRBD2 (6 bases). V was clipped by 3 bases and J by 5 bases, with 11 bases between them. CDR3 length: 12 residues. The germline V gene encodes CDR1 GTSNPN and CDR2 SVGIG (reference sequence). The CDR3 protein is CAWSARRDEQYF. CDR3 sequence (DNA): TGTGCCTGGAGCGCTAGGAGGGACGAGCAGTACTTC.

The chain couples TRBV11-2 to TRBJ2-3; 7 bases are shared with TRBD2. The CDR3 runs to 14 residues. The V and J ends lost 4 bases and 5 bases, in that order; junction bases with no gene match: 6. Germline lookup yields CDR1 SGHAT and CDR2 FQNNGV. The CDR3 protein is CASSSRLAIDTQYF. The CDR3, as DNA: TGTGCCAGCAGCTCACGACTAGCTATAGATACGCAGTATTTT.

CDR3 sequence (DNA): TGTGCCAGCAGCTTGGGGGGGGGACAGGGCTCCGGAAACACCATATATTTT. It encodes CASSLGGGQGSGNTIYF. This chain links TRBV5-4 with TRBJ1-3; TRBD1 aligns across 9 bases. The CDR3 totals 17 residues. Germline loops: CDR1 SGHNT, CDR2 YYREEE (reference sequence). With 0 bases clipped from V and 4 bases from J, the junction kept 8 bases outside the gene matches.

With respect to this clone: An end of the junction differs from the germline gene, which may be a read error. The V and J genes are TRBV24-1 and TRBJ2-3, with 7 positions matching TRBD1. CDR3 length: 15 residues. The germline V gene has CDR1 KGHDR and CDR2 SFDVKD. Written as DNA, the CDR3 is TGTACCACCAGTGCTACGACAGGGAGCGCAGATACGCAGTATTTT. Its protein product is CTTSATTGSADTQYF.